The 27 T cell receptor beta chains reported below all come from one sample, sequenced in a study of cytomegalovirus exposure and HLA in healthy donors. PCR was performed using 60 Vbeta and 13 Jbeta primers. Produced via immunoSEQ multiplex PCR; TCRdb's table is partial and in-frame only. Of some 140,000 clones listed, approximately 79% are singletons. The sequenced sample consisted of PBMCs. These receptors were taken from a woman in her forties or fifties in good health and CMV-seropositive.

V is TRBV7-2 and J is TRBJ2-5; 7 bases map to TRBD1. Germline values: CDR1 SGHTA, CDR2 FQGNSA. V lost 8 bases and J lost 4; bases outside the gene matches: 10. The CDR3 has 14 amino acids. The CDR3 spells CASGRQGGVETQYF. The CDR3 bases are TGTGCCAGCGGACGACAGGGTGGAGTAGAGACCCAGTACTTC.

This chain uses TRBV6-5 with TRBJ1-1, with D maybe TRBD1 (5 bases). The germline V gene encodes CDR1 MNHEY and CDR2 SVGAGI. V lost 5 bases, J lost 1 base, and 11 bases lay in between. This CDR3 is 14 amino acids long. As DNA, the CDR3 is TGTGCCAGCAGTCAGGACACAGCGAACACTGAAGCTTTCTTT. This encodes CASSQDTANTEAFF.

The chain uses TRBV18 and TRBJ2-1; 9 positions agree with TRBD1. The CDR3 has 17 residues. V gave up 3 bases and J gave up 0 bases; unmatched junction bases: 6. Germline values: CDR1 KGHSH, CDR2 LQKENI. The CDR3 region is CASSPIQGATSYNEQFF. CDR3 nucleotides: TGTGCCAGCTCACCGATACAGGGGGCCACCTCCTACAATGAGCAGTTCTTC.

The chain links TRBV4-3 to TRBJ2-3, with 7 bases identical to TRBD2. CDR3 size: 16 residues. After removal of 2 bases from V and 2 bases from J, the junction contained 7 bases not matched to a gene. Germline V lookup: CDR1 LGHNA, CDR2 YSLEER. CDR3 DNA: TGCGCCAGCAGCCAATTCGGAGCGGGGCCCACAGATACGCAGTATTTT. Amino acid sequence: CASSQFGAGPTDTQYF.

This clone was counted many times. This same CDR3 is encoded by further DNA sequences in the sample. The J gene is TRBJ1-1, the V gene TRBV25-1; TRBD1 might be the D (6 bases). Trimming took off 4 bases at V and 5 bases at J, with 14 bases between the two ends. The CDR3 is 14 amino acids. Germline loops: CDR1 MGHDK, CDR2 SYGVNS. The CDR3 sequence: CASSGTGRGTEAFF. In DNA, the CDR3 is TGTGCCAGCAGTGGAACAGGGAGGGGGACTGAAGCTTTCTTT.

The chain employs TRBV7-2 and TRBJ1-4; 7 nucleotides align to TRBD1. After removal of 6 bases from V and 0 bases from J, the junction contained 1 base not matched to a gene. The CDR3 consists of 14 residues. CDR1 and CDR2 (germline): SGHTA, FQGNSA. In nucleotides, the CDR3 is TGTGCCAGCAGAACAGGGGCAACTAATGAAAAACTGTTTTTT. This codes for CASRTGATNEKLFF.

The J gene is TRBJ2-3, the V gene TRBV11-1, with 8 bases matching TRBD1. Germline V CDR1 and CDR2: SGHAT, FQDESV (reference sequence). The CDR3 covers 14 residues. V dropped 5 bases and J dropped 3; count of bases not matched to a gene: 4. CDR3 residues: CASSPWTGTDTQYF. Written as DNA, the CDR3 is TGTGCCAGCAGCCCCTGGACAGGGACAGATACGCAGTATTTT.

The V and J genes are TRBV7-2 and TRBJ2-1; weak D call: TRBD1 (5 bases). Looked up from germline, CDR1 is SGHTA and CDR2 is FQGNSA. This CDR3 region has 14 residues. The V end lost 0 bases, the J end lost 6 bases, and 9 bases lay between the germline ends. The CDR3 region has the DNA TGTGCCAGCAGCTTAGCGGACACCATCAATGAGCAGTTCTTC. It is translated as CASSLADTINEQFF.

This chain joins TRBV30 and TRBJ2-3; TRBD1 is a possible D gene (5 bases). Germline lookup yields CDR1 GTSNPN and CDR2 SVGIG (reference sequence). The germline V and J ends were trimmed by 0 bases and 2 bases, with 9 bases remaining between them. The CDR3 is 14 residues long. This CDR3 is CAWSVGQATDTQYF. DNA of the CDR3: TGTGCCTGGAGTGTGGGGCAGGCCACAGATACGCAGTATTTT.

The chain has TRBV30 and TRBJ1-1; D might be TRBD1 (6 bases). CDR3 size: 13 residues. Germline values: CDR1 GTSNPN, CDR2 SVGIG (reference sequence). Trimming removed 5 bases at V and 5 bases at J, with 15 bases between. CDR3 amino acids: CAWAGAPGTEAFF. CDR3 bases: TGTGCCTGGGCGGGGGCGCCGGGGACTGAAGCTTTCTTT.

The chain has TRBV28 and TRBJ2-7, with TRBD1 as a possible D gene (6 bases). V lost 5 bases to trimming and J lost 3 bases, with 8 bases between them. The germline CDR1 and CDR2 sequences are MDHEN and SYDVKM. This CDR3 spans 12 amino acids. The CDR3 bases are TGTGCCAGCAGTGTACAGGGCTACGAGCAGTACTTC. This codes for CASSVQGYEQYF. Based on the CDR3 plus reference TRBV28 and TRBJ2-7, the full variable domain is DVKVTQSSRYLVKRTGEKVFLECVQDMDHENMFWYRQDPGLGLRLIYFSYDVKMKEKGDIPEGYSVSREKKERFSLILESASTNQTSMYLCASSVQGYEQYFGPGTRLTVT.

This clone was seen a few times. The CDR3 region has the DNA TGTGCTAGTGGTTTGCCCAACGAGGGCCGCACTGAAGCTTTCTTT. Translation gives CASGLPNEGRTEAFF. This rearrangement joins TRBV12-5 to TRBJ1-1; D remains unclear. The CDR3 is made up of 15 amino acids. V was clipped by 2 bases and J by 4 bases, with 14 bases between them. Per the germline V gene, CDR1 is LGHNT and CDR2 is FRNRAP.

The chain links TRBV6-1 to TRBJ1-1; D might be TRBD1 (5 bases). In germline, CDR1 is MNHNS, CDR2 SASEGT. This CDR3 contains 15 residues. V lost 2 bases and J 4 bases, leaving 14 bases between the germline ends. CDR3 residues: CASSELIGVSTEAFF. The CDR3 region has the DNA TGTGCCAGCAGTGAATTGATAGGGGTTAGCACTGAAGCTTTCTTT.

This rearrangement joins TRBV27 to TRBJ1-5; D is possibly TRBD1 (6 bases). Germline assignment: CDR1 MNHEY and CDR2 SMNVEV (reference sequence). The CDR3 length is 14 residues. Trimming pared 5 bases from V and 7 bases from J, leaving 15 bases between. DNA of the CDR3: TGTGCCAGCAGTGCTAACAGGGTCGGGCAGCCCCAGCATTTT. The encoded protein is CASSANRVGQPQHF.

The chain uses TRBV4-2 and TRBJ2-4; tentative D call: TRBD1 (5 bases). This CDR3 comprises 16 residues. Trimming stripped 0 bases from V and 2 bases from J, with 11 bases between. CDR1 and CDR2 from the germline V gene are LGHNA and YNFKEQ. The CDR3 DNA reads as TGTGCCAGCAGCCAAGATCGGCCAGGGCCCAAAAACATTCAGTACTTC. It encodes CASSQDRPGPKNIQYF.

The sample holds a few counts of this clone. This sequence joins TRBV2 and TRBJ1-2; D not certain. From germline, CDR1 is SNHLY and CDR2 FYNNEI. The ends were cut back, 2 bases at V and 4 bases at J, with 5 bases in the middle. The CDR3 runs to 12 residues. This chain's CDR3 is CASSERGYGYTF. DNA of the CDR3: TGTGCCAGCAGTGAACGCGGCTATGGCTACACCTTC. The whole variable domain, filled in from reference TRBV2 and TRBJ1-2, reads EPEVTQTPSHQVTQMGQEVILRCVPISNHLYFYWYRQILGQKVEFLVSFYNNEISEKSEIFDDQFSVERPDGSNFTLKIRSTKLEDSAMYFCASSERGYGYTFGSGTRLTVV.

The chain employs TRBV2 and TRBJ2-7; the D gene is possibly TRBD2 (5 bases). The CDR3 runs 13 residues. Trimming removed 7 bases at V and 0 bases at J, with 10 bases between. Germline CDR1 reads SNHLY; CDR2 reads FYNNEI. The CDR3, as DNA: TGTGCCAGCAACCGGGGTGACTCCTACGAGCAGTACTTC. Encoded protein: CASNRGDSYEQYF.

The CDR3 is CAWRGGQGDNQPQHF. The CDR3 DNA is TGTGCCTGGAGGGGGGGACAGGGGGACAATCAGCCCCAGCATTTT. The chain joins TRBV30 to TRBJ1-5; TRBD1 matches 11 bases. J lost 3 bases, V lost 3 bases, and 4 bases had no gene match. The CDR3 is 15 amino acids. Germline lookup yields CDR1 GTSNPN and CDR2 SVGIG (reference sequence).

This CDR3 is CASSQLRGAGNEQFF. In DNA form, the CDR3 reads TGTGCCAGCAGCCAATTGCGGGGGGCTGGGAATGAGCAGTTCTTC. V is TRBV14 and J is TRBJ2-1; 8 bases agree with TRBD2. Germline lookup yields CDR1 SGHDN and CDR2 FVKESK. The ends lost 2 bases at V and 7 bases at J; junction bases unmatched: 7. This CDR3 is 15 amino acids long.

The chain links TRBV7-2 to TRBJ1-1; D may be TRBD1 (6 bases). The CDR3 has 13 amino acids. Trimming removed 9 bases at V and 3 bases at J, with 14 bases between. The germline CDR1 and CDR2 sequences are SGHTA and FQGNSA. CDR3 in DNA: TGTGCCAGTCAAAGGGGGGGCTACACTGAAGCTTTCTTT. Amino acid sequence: CASQRGGYTEAFF.

This clone was observed a few times. This chain connects TRBV18 to TRBJ1-5, with D possibly being TRBD1 (6 bases). Germline V gene sequence: CDR1 KGHSH, CDR2 LQKENI. The CDR3 is made up of 15 amino acids. V dropped 6 bases and J dropped 4 bases, with 16 bases sitting between them. In DNA, the CDR3 is TGTGCCAGCTCCCCTACAGGGTATGCGAATCAGCCCCAGCATTTT. Its translation is CASSPTGYANQPQHF. Using reference TRBV18 and TRBJ1-5 for the parts outside the CDR3, the full variable domain is NAGVMQNPRHLVRRRGQEARLRCSPMKGHSHVYWYRQLPEEGLKFMVYLQKENIIDESGMPKERFSAEFPKEGPSILRIQQVVRGDSAAYFCASSPTGYANQPQHFGDGTRLSIL.

V is TRBV7-8 and J is TRBJ2-5; D remains ambiguous. Trimming pared 6 bases from V and 1 base from J, leaving 9 bases between. Per germline, CDR1 SGHVS and CDR2 FQNEAQ. The CDR3 is 13 amino acids. CDR3 in amino acids: CASRAGLQETQYF. The CDR3 nucleotides read TGTGCCAGCAGGGCTGGGCTCCAAGAGACCCAGTACTTC.

This chain links TRBV29-1 with TRBJ1-1; perhaps TRBD1 as D (6 bases). With 5 bases removed from V and 4 bases from J, the gap between germline ends came to 14 bases. Germline lookup yields CDR1 SQVTM and CDR2 ANQGSEA. There are 13 residues in the CDR3. CDR3 amino acids: CSVRQAPGTEAFF. DNA for the CDR3: TGCAGCGTTAGACAGGCTCCGGGCACTGAAGCTTTCTTT.

This rearrangement joins TRBV11-2 to TRBJ1-4; TRBD1 matches at 12 bases. The CDR3 is 14 residues long. Germline V gives CDR1 SGHAT, CDR2 FQNNGV. Germline trimming cut 4 bases from V and 7 bases from J; bases unmatched to any gene: 1. CDR3 loop: CASSWGQGAEKLFF. CDR3 sequence (DNA): TGTGCCAGCAGCTGGGGACAGGGGGCTGAAAAACTGTTTTTT.

The chain joins TRBV28 to TRBJ2-5, with D possibly being TRBD1 (6 bases). This CDR3 has 15 residues. V was trimmed by 6 bases and J by 4 bases, leaving 18 bases between them. Germline loops: CDR1 MDHEN, CDR2 SYDVKM. CDR3 sequence: CASSQRMQGSETQYF. CDR3 nucleotide sequence: TGTGCCAGCAGCCAAAGAATGCAGGGGTCAGAGACCCAGTACTTC. The full variable domain, rest sourced from reference TRBV28 and TRBJ2-5, is DVKVTQSSRYLVKRTGEKVFLECVQDMDHENMFWYRQDPGLGLRLIYFSYDVKMKEKGDIPEGYSVSREKKERFSLILESASTNQTSMYLCASSQRMQGSETQYFGPGTRLLVL.

The V gene is TRBV6-5, the J gene TRBJ1-4; tentative D call: TRBD1 (6 bases). V shed 4 bases and J shed 4 bases, with 10 bases lying between them. CDR3 length: 14 amino acids. Germline values: CDR1 MNHEY, CDR2 SVGAGI. The CDR3 DNA sequence: TGTGCCAGCAGTTGGACAGCGCTTAATGAAAAACTGTTTTTT. Protein sequence: CASSWTALNEKLFF.

The chain recombines TRBV4-2 with TRBJ1-6; weak D call: TRBD1 (6 bases). There are 16 residues in the CDR3. The V end was cut by 0 bases, the J end by 7 bases, with 13 bases between. The V gene's germline CDR1 is LGHNA and CDR2 YNFKEQ. Here the CDR3 reads CASSQDYYRENSPLHF. The CDR3 nucleotides are TGTGCCAGCAGCCAAGATTATTACAGGGAAAATTCACCCCTCCACTTT.